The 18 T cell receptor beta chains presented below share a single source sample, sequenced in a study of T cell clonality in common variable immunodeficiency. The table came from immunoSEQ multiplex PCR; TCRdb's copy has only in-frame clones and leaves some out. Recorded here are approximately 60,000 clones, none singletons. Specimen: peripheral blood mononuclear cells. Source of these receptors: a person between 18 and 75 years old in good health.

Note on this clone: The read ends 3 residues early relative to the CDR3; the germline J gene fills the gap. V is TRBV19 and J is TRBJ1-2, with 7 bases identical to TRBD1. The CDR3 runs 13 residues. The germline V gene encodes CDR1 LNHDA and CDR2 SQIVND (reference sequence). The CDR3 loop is CASSTRQGNDYTF. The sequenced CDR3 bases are TGTGCCAGTAGTACAAGACAGGGAAACGAC.

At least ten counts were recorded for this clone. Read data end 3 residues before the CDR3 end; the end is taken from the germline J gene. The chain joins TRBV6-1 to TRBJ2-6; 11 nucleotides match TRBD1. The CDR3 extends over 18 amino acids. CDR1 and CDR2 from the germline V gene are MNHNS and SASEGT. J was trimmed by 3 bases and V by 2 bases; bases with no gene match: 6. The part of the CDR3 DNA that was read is TGTGCCAGCAGTGAACCGGGACAGGGGGGCAGTGGGGCCAACGTC. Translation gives CASSEPGQGGSGANV. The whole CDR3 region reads CASSEPGQGGSGANVLTF.

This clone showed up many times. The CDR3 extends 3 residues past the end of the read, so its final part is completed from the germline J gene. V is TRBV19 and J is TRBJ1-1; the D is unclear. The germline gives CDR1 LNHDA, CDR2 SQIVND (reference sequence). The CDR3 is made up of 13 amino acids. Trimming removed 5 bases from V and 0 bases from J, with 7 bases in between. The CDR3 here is CASSSLLNTEAFF. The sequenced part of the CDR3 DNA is TGTGCCAGTAGTTCTCTCCTGAACACTGAA. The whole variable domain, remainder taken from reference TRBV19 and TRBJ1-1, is DGGITQSPKYLFRKEGQNVTLSCEQNLNHDAMYWYRQDPGQGLRLIYYSQIVNDFQKGDIAEGYSVSREKKESFPLTVTSAQKNPTAFYLCASSSLLNTEAFFGQGTRLTVV.

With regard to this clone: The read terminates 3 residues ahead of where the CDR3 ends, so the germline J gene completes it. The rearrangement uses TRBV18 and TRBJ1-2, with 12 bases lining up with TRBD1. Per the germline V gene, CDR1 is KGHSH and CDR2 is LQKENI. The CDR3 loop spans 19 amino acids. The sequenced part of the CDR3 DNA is TGTGCCAGCTCAAGGGACAGGGGGCCCGGATTGGCGGGAGGCAATGAC. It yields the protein CASSRDRGPGLAGGND. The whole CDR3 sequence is CASSRDRGPGLAGGNDYTF. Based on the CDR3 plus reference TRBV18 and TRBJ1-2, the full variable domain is NAGVMQNPRHLVRRRGQEARLRCSPMKGHSHVYWYRQLPEEGLKFMVYLQKENIIDESGMPKERFSAEFPKEGPSILRIQQVVRGDSAAYFCASSRDRGPGLAGGNDYTFGSGTRLTVV.

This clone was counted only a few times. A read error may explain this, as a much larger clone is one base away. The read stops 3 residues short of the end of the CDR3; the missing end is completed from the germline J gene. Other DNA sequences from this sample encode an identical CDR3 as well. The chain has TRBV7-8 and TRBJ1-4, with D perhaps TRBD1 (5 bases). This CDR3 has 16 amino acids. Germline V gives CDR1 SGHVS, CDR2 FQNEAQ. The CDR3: CASSSRGWSLGGELFF. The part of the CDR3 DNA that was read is TGTGCCAGCAGCTCCCGGGGGTGGAGCTTGGGCGGGGAA.

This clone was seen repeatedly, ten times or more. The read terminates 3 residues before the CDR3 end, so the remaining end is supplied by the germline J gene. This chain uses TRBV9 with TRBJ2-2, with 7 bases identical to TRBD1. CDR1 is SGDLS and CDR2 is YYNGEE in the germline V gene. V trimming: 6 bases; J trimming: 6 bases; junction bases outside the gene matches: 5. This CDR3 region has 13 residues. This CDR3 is CASNQQGPGELFF. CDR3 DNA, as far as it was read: TGTGCCAGCAACCAACAGGGGCCCGGGGAG. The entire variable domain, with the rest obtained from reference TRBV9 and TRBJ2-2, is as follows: DSGVTQTPKHLITATGQRVTLRCSPRSGDLSVYWYQQSLDQGLQFLIQYYNGEERAKGNILERFSAQQFPDLHSELNLSSLELGDSALYFCASNQQGPGELFFGEGSRLTVL.

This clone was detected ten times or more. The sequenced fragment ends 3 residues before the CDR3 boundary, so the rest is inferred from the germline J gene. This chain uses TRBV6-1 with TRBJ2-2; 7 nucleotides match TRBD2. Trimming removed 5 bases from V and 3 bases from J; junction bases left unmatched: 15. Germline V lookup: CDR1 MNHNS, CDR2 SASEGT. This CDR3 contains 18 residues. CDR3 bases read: TGTGCCAGCAGTCAAGAAGCCTACTCGGGGGGATACACCGGGGAG. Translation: CASSQEAYSGGYTGE. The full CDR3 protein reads CASSQEAYSGGYTGELFF.

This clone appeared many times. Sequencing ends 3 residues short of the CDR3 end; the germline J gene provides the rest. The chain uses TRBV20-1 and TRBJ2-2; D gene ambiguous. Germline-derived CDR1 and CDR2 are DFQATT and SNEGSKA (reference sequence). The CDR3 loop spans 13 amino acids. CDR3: CSANRDPNEKLFF. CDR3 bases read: TGCAGTGCTAACAGAGACCCAAATGAAAAG.

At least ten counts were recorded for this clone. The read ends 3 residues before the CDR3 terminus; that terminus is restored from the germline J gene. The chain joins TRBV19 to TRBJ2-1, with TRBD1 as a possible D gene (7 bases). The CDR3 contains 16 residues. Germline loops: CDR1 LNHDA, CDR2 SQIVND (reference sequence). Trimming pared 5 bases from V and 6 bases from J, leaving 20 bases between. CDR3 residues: CASSSGGLGPLNEQFF. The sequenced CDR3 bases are TGTGCCAGTAGTTCAGGGGGACTCGGCCCCCTCAATGAG.

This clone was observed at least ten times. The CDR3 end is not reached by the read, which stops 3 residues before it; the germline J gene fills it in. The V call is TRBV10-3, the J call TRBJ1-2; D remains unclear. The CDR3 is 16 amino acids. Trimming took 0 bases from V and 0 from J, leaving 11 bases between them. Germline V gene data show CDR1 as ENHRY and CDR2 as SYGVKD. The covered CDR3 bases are TGTGCCATCAGTGAGTCAGGCCCGAGAGCTAACTATGGC. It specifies CAISESGPRANYG. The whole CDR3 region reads CAISESGPRANYGYTF.

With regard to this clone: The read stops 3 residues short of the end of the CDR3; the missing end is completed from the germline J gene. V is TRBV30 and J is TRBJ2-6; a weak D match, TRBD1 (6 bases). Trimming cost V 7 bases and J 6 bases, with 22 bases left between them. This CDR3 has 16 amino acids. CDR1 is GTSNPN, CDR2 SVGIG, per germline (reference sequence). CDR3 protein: CASIAQGIPEANVLTF. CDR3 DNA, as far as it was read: TGTGCCTCCATTGCCCAGGGGATCCCTGAGGCCAACGTC.

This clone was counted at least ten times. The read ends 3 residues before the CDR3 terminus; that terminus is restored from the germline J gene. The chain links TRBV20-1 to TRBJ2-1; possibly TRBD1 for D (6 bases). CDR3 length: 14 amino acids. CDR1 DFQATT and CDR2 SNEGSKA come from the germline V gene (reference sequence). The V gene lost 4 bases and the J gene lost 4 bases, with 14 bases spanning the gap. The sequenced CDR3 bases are TGCAGTGCTACAACAGGGAGCCTATACAATGAG. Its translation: CSATTGSLYNE. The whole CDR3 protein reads CSATTGSLYNEQFF.

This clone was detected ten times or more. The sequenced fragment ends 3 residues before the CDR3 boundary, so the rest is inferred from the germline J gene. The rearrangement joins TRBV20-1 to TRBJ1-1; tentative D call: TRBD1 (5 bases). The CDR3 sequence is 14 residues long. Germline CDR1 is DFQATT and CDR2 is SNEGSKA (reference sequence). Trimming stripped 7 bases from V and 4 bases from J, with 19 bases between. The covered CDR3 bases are TGCAGTGTAAGACCTCCGGGACTCCTCACTGAA. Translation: CSVRPPGLLTE. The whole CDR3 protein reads CSVRPPGLLTEAFF.

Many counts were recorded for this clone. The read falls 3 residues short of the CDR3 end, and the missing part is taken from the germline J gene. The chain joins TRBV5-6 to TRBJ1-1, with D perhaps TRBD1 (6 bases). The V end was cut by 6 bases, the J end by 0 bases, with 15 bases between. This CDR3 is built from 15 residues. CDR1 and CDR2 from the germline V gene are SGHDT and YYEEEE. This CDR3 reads CASTLAGGMNTEAFF. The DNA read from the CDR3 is TGTGCCAGCACCCTCGCGGGGGGCATGAACACTGAA.

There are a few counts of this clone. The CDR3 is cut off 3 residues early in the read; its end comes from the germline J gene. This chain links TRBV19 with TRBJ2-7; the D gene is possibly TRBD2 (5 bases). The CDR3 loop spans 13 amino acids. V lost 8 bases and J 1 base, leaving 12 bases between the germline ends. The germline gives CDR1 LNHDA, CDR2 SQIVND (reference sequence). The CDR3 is CASSQDSSYEQYF. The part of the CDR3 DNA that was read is TGTGCCAGTTCCCAGGACTCGTCCTACGAG. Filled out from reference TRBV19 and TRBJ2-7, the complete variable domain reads DGGITQSPKYLFRKEGQNVTLSCEQNLNHDAMYWYRQDPGQGLRLIYYSQIVNDFQKGDIAEGYSVSREKKESFPLTVTSAQKNPTAFYLCASSQDSSYEQYFGPGTRLTVT.

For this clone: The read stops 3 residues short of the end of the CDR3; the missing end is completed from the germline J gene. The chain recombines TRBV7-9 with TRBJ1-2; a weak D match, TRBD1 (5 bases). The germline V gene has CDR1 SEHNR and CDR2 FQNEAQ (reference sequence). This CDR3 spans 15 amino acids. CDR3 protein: CASSLAAGPIYDYTF. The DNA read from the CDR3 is TGTGCCAGCAGCTTAGCGGCAGGGCCGATCTACGAC. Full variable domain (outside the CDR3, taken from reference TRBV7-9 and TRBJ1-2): DTGVSQNPRHKITKRGQNVTFRCDPISEHNRLYWYRQTLGQGPEFLTYFQNEAQLEKSRLLSDRFSAERPKGSFSTLEIQRTEQGDSAMYLCASSLAAGPIYDYTFGSGTRLTVV.

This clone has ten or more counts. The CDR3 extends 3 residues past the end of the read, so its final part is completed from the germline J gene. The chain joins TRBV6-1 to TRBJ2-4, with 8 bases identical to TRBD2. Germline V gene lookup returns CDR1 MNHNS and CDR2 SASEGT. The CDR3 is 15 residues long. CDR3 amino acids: CASSAGGVGYRSQYF. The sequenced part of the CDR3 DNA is TGTGCCAGCAGTGCGGGGGGGGTGGGTTATAGGTCT.

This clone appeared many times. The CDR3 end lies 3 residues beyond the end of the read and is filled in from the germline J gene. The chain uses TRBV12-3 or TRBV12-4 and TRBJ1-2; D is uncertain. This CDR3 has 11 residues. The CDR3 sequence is CASSSAGGYTF. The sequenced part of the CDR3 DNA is TGTGCCAGCAGTTCGGCAGGAGGC.